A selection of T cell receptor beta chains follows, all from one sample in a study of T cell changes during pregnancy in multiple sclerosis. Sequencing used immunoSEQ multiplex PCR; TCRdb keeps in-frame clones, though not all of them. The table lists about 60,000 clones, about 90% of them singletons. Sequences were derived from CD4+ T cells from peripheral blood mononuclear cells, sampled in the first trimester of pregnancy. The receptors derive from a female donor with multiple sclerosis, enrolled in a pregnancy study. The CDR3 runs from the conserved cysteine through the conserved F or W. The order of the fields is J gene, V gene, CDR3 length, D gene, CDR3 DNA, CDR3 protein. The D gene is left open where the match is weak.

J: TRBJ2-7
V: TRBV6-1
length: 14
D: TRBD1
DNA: TGTGCCAGCAGCCCAAGACAGGGCTCCTACGAGCAGTACTTC
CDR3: CASSPRQGSYEQYF

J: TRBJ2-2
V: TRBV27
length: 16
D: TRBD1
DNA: TGTGCCAGCAGCCTACAGGGGGCAAAGGTTACCGGGGAGCTGTTTTTT
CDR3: CASSLQGAKVTGELFF

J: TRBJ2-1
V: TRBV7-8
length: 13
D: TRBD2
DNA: TGTGCCATCTCAGCGGGGGCCTACAATGAGCAGTTCTTC
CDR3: CAISAGAYNEQFF

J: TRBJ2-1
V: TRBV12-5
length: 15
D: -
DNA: TGTGCTAGTGGTTTGGGTGGGGCGATCTACAATGAGCAGTTCTTC
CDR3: CASGLGGAIYNEQFF

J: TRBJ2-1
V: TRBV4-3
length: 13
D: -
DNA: TGCGCCAGCAGCCAAGAAGGAGCGAATGAGCAGTTCTTC
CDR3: CASSQEGANEQFF

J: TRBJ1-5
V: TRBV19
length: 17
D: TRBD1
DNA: TGTGCCAGTAGCAATCCCCTGGACAGGGCCCTAAATCAGCCCCAGCATTTT
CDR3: CASSNPLDRALNQPQHF

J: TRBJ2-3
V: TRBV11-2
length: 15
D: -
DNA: TGTGCCAGCAGCGACTTACAGGCCAACACAGATACGCAGTATTTT
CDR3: CASSDLQANTDTQYF

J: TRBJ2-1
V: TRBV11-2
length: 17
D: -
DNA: TGTGCCAGCAGCCACGCTCCGGGGGGCGACTCCTACAATGAGCAGTTCTTC
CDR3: CASSHAPGGDSYNEQFF

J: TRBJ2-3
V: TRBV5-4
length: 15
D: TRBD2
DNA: TGTGCCAGCAGCTTCTCTCGCGGGGGAGCAGATACGCAGTATTTT
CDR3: CASSFSRGGADTQYF

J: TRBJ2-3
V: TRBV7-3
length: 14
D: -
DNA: TGTGCCAGCAGCTTATGGGGGCCCTTCGATACGCAGTATTTT
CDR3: CASSLWGPFDTQYF

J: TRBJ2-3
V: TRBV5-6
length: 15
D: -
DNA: TGTGCCAGCAGCCCGGGGGGCCAGAGCACAGATACGCAGTATTTT
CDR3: CASSPGGQSTDTQYF

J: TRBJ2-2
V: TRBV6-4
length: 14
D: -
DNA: TGTGCCAGCAGACTTCAGGGTCCAACCGGGGAGCTGTTTTTT
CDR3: CASRLQGPTGELFF

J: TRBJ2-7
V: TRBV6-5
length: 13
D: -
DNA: TGTGCCAGCCACGGGACATTGCACTACGAGCAGTACTTC
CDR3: CASHGTLHYEQYF

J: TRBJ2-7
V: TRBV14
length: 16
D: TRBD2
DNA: TGTGCCAGCAGCCAACTAGCGGGGGGCGCGGCCTACGAGCAGTACTTC
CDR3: CASSQLAGGAAYEQYF

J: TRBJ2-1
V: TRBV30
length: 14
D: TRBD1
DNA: TGTGCCTGGGAGGGACAGAAGGGAATAAGTGAGCAGTTCTTC
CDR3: CAWEGQKGISEQFF